These 11 T cell receptor beta chains share one sample of origin, sequenced in a study of radiation and T cells in renal cell carcinoma. The sample's time point: blood 4 weeks post-SBRT, at nephrectomy. Treatment noted: 15 Gy SBRT to primary tumor, nephrectomy 4 weeks later. Using immunoSEQ multiplex PCR, the repertoire was profiled, and TCRdb retains in-frame clones only, with some absent. This table holds 150,000 to 200,000 clones, roughly nine tenths found once. Sequenced here: blood, sampled from a patient whose treatment included radiotherapy and nephrectomy. The origin of the receptors is a woman between 45 and 60 years old with renal cell carcinoma.

The genes are TRBV10-3 and TRBJ1-1; D is unclear. This CDR3 spans 15 amino acids. V lost 0 bases and J lost 0, with 8 bases in between. The germline V gene encodes CDR1 ENHRY and CDR2 SYGVKD. The DNA for the CDR3 is TGTGCCATCAGTGAGTCTGAGGACCTGAACACTGAAGCTTTCTTT. Amino acid sequence: CAISESEDLNTEAFF.

This clone showed up just a few times. Additional DNA sequences in this sample encode the identical CDR3. The V gene is TRBV5-1, the J gene TRBJ2-5; no clear D. The germline gives CDR1 SGHRS, CDR2 YFSETQ. Deletions cut 0 bases from V and 3 bases from J, with 9 bases between. This CDR3 is built from 14 residues. CDR3 DNA: TGCGCCAGCAGCTTGGCTGGCCGGGAAGAGACCCAGTACTTC. This encodes CASSLAGREETQYF. Combining the CDR3 with reference TRBV5-1 and TRBJ2-5 gives the whole variable domain KAGVTQTPRYLIKTRGQQVTLSCSPISGHRSVSWYQQTPGQGLQFLFEYFSETQRNKGNFPGRFSGRQFSNSRSEMNVSTLELGDSALYLCASSLAGREETQYFGPGTRLLVL.

The chain links TRBV9 to TRBJ1-6; no reliable D call. Germline-derived CDR1 and CDR2 are SGDLS and YYNGEE. The ends were cut back, 1 base at V and 6 bases at J, with 5 bases in the middle. The CDR3 totals 13 residues. CDR3 sequence: CASSVLVNSPLHF. For the CDR3, the DNA is TGTGCCAGCAGCGTATTGGTTAATTCACCCCTCCACTTT.

The rearrangement uses TRBV12-5 and TRBJ2-1; 7 bases align to TRBD1. The CDR3 extends over 15 amino acids. The germline V gene encodes CDR1 LGHNT and CDR2 FRNRAP. Trimming took 3 bases from V and 7 from J; bases not matched to a gene: 9. The CDR3 is CASGFFFDRENEQFF. CDR3 in DNA: TGTGCTAGTGGTTTTTTCTTCGACAGGGAGAATGAGCAGTTCTTC.

V is TRBV7-9 and J is TRBJ2-1; weak D call: TRBD2 (5 bases). The CDR3 spans 15 residues. CDR1 is SEHNR, CDR2 FQNEAQ, per germline (reference sequence). Trimming shortened V by 4 bases and J by 5 bases, and 15 bases separated the two germline ends. The CDR3 here is CASSSDGPGNNEQFF. For the CDR3, the DNA is TGTGCCAGCAGCTCAGACGGCCCGGGGAACAATGAGCAGTTCTTC.

The chain recombines TRBV5-4 with TRBJ2-3; 10 bases are a match to TRBD1. Germline trimming cut 0 bases from V and 4 bases from J; bases unmatched to any gene: 2. CDR3 length: 15 amino acids. CDR1 SGHNT and CDR2 YYREEE come from the germline V gene (reference sequence). CDR3 in amino acids: CASSLVGTGADTQYF. The DNA of the CDR3 is TGTGCCAGCAGCTTGGTTGGGACAGGGGCAGATACGCAGTATTTT.

J is TRBJ2-3 and V is TRBV10-1; D possibly corresponds to TRBD2 (6 bases). CDR3 size: 15 residues. CDR1 is WNHNN and CDR2 is SYGVQD in the germline V gene (reference sequence). V was cut by 1 base and J by 1 base, with 9 bases left in between. CDR3 nucleotide sequence: TGCGCCAGCAGTGAGTATAGCGGACGCACAGATACGCAGTATTTT. Residues: CASSEYSGRTDTQYF.

The V and J genes are TRBV4-3 and TRBJ1-2; possibly TRBD1 for D (5 bases). This CDR3 contains 14 residues. Germline V gene data show CDR1 as LGHNA and CDR2 as YSLEER. V lost 4 bases to trimming and J lost 6 bases, with 15 bases between them. The CDR3 is CASSLDAGDNGYTF. CDR3 bases: TGCGCCAGCAGCCTCGACGCGGGGGATAATGGCTACACCTTC.

This sequence joins TRBV2 and TRBJ1-4; unclear D gene. This CDR3 is 14 amino acids long. Trimming took 6 bases from V and 8 from J, leaving 16 bases between them. The germline gives CDR1 SNHLY, CDR2 FYNNEI. CDR3 DNA sequence: TGTGCCAGCAGCCCCCAGGTTTTGGGAGAAAAACTGTTTTTT. This gives the protein CASSPQVLGEKLFF. Supplemented by reference TRBV2 and TRBJ1-4, the full variable domain reads EPEVTQTPSHQVTQMGQEVILRCVPISNHLYFYWYRQILGQKVEFLVSFYNNEISEKSEIFDDQFSVERPDGSNFTLKIRSTKLEDSAMYFCASSPQVLGEKLFFGSGTQLSVL.

The rearrangement joins TRBV6-4 to TRBJ1-2; weak D call: TRBD1 (6 bases). The CDR3 is 16 residues long. V lost 0 bases to trimming and J lost 0 bases, with 11 bases between them. CDR1 is MRHNA, CDR2 SNTAGT, per germline. The CDR3 region has the DNA TGTGCCAGCAGTGACTCGACCCGGGGGCCTAACTATGGCTACACCTTC. Translated: CASSDSTRGPNYGYTF.

The chain has TRBV6-1 and TRBJ2-1, with TRBD2 matching 9 bases. CDR1 and CDR2 (germline): MNHNS, SASEGT. The CDR3 is made up of 15 amino acids. V dropped 7 bases and J dropped 4; count of bases not matched to a gene: 8. CDR3 amino acids: CASNTRGGGYNEQFF. The DNA for the CDR3 is TGTGCCAGCAATACGCGGGGGGGCGGTTACAATGAGCAGTTCTTC.